This entry describes one T cell receptor (beta chain). Its antigen is unidentified. Other DNA sequences from this sample encode an identical CDR3 as well. This entry belongs to a study of shared clonotypes between healthy human individuals. Partitioning of CD4+ cells yielded a CD45RA+ naive subset and a CD45RA-negative memory subset. Regarding the study as a whole: A generally larger estimated richness was seen in naive subsets than in memory subsets.

Each replicate PCR on the sorted subsets used about 0.2 ug DNA (approximately 33,000 T cell genomes). Here immunoSEQ multiplex PCR was the method, and the copy in TCRdb shows in-frame clones only, minus some. The sample includes 2 million to 2.5 million clones, around 90% seen only once; the top ten take more than 0.35%. The clonotype originates from a man aged 18 to 35 in good health. Some clones in this sample may be carry-over from other donors' samples. The sequenced sample consisted of naive CD4+ T cells from PBMCs. Regarding subset: CD45RA+ positively selected.

CDR3 DNA: TGCGCCAGCAGCTTGGAACTAGCGGGAGCAGATACGCAGTATTTT. Amino acids: CASSLELAGADTQYF. The V gene is TRBV5-1, the J gene TRBJ2-3; 11 bases match TRBD2. The ends lost 0 bases at V and 4 bases at J; junction bases unmatched: 1. The CDR3 is made up of 15 amino acids. Germline CDR1 reads SGHRS; CDR2 reads YFSETQ.